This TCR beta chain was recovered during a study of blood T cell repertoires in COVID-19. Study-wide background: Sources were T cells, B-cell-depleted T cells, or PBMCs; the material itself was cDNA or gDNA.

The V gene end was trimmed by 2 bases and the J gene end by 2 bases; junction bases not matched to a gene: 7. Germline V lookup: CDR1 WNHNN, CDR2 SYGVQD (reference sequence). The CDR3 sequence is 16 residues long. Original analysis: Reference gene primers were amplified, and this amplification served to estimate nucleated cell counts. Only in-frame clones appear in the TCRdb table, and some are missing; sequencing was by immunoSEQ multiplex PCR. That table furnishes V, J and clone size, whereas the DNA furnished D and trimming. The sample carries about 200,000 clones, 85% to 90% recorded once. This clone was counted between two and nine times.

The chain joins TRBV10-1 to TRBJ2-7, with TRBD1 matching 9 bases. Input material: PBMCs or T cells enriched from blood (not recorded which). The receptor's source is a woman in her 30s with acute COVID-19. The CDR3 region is CASSEGTGRAPYEQYF. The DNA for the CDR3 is TGCGCCAGCAGTGAGGGGACAGGGAGAGCCCCCTACGAGCAGTACTTC.